Below, 20 T cell receptor beta chains from the same sample are listed, as sequenced in a study of cytomegalovirus exposure and HLA in healthy donors. Using immunoSEQ multiplex PCR, the repertoire was profiled, and TCRdb retains in-frame clones only, with some absent. In the table there are some 69,000 clones, approximately 96% of which are singletons. Sequenced input: PBMCs. Receptor source: a woman younger than 35 in good health and CMV-seropositive.

This chain joins TRBV6-5 and TRBJ2-7, with D perhaps TRBD2 (5 bases). Germline loops: CDR1 MNHEY, CDR2 SVGAGI. Trimming removed 8 bases from V and 0 bases from J, with 11 bases in between. The CDR3 sequence is 13 residues long. In DNA, the CDR3 is TGTGCCAGCCTCGGGGTAGACTCCTACGAGCAGTACTTC. Residues: CASLGVDSYEQYF.

In DNA, the CDR3 is TGTGCCACCAGCAGAGATGACAGGTCCCAAGAGACCCAGTACTTC. It translates to CATSRDDRSQETQYF. The chain joins TRBV15 to TRBJ2-5; D is perhaps TRBD1 (6 bases). Germline lookup yields CDR1 LNHNV and CDR2 YYDKDF (reference sequence). The germline V and J ends were trimmed by 0 bases and 1 base, with 9 bases remaining between them. CDR3 size: 15 residues.

The gene calls are TRBV28 and TRBJ2-7; 12 nucleotides match TRBD2. The CDR3 extends over 16 amino acids. Trimming removed 1 base from V and 3 bases from J; junction bases left unmatched: 4. The germline CDR1 and CDR2 sequences are MDHEN and SYDVKM. CDR3 amino acids: CASSLFRTSGNYEQYF. As DNA, the CDR3 is TGTGCCAGCAGTTTATTCAGGACTAGCGGGAACTACGAGCAGTACTTC.

The chain uses TRBV28 and TRBJ2-7; TRBD2 might be the D (6 bases). The CDR3 totals 15 residues. Looked up from germline, CDR1 is MDHEN and CDR2 is SYDVKM. The V end was cut by 0 bases, the J end by 0 bases, with 9 bases between. The DNA for the CDR3 is TGTGCCAGCAGTTTATGGGAGGGGAGCTCCTACGAGCAGTACTTC. The encoded protein is CASSLWEGSSYEQYF.

The gene calls are TRBV30 and TRBJ2-6, with D maybe TRBD1 (5 bases). Germline CDR1 reads GTSNPN; CDR2 reads SVGIG (reference sequence). V lost 2 bases and J lost 2, with 7 bases in between. This CDR3 has 14 amino acids. The CDR3 sequence is CAWSTGAGANVLTF. DNA for the CDR3: TGTGCCTGGAGTACAGGAGCTGGGGCCAACGTCCTGACTTTC.

This chain uses TRBV11-3 with TRBJ2-7, with TRBD2 identical over 8 bases. Germline V gene data show CDR1 as SGHNT and CDR2 as YENEEA. After removal of 5 bases from V and 2 bases from J, the junction contained 8 bases not matched to a gene. This CDR3 is built from 15 residues. The CDR3 reads CASSPGGSAAYEQYF. CDR3 DNA sequence: TGTGCCAGCAGCCCGGGAGGGTCGGCAGCCTACGAGCAGTACTTC.

This chain uses TRBV10-3 with TRBJ2-3; 8 nucleotides match TRBD2. Germline V lookup: CDR1 ENHRY, CDR2 SYGVKD. Germline trimming cut 4 bases from V and 5 bases from J; bases unmatched to any gene: 5. This CDR3 has 14 residues. The CDR3 DNA reads as TGTGCCATCAGTGCGGGAGGGAGAAAAGATACGCAGTATTTT. This sequence encodes CAISAGGRKDTQYF.

The chain has TRBV6-6 and TRBJ2-1; 8 bases align to TRBD2. Germline CDR1 reads MNHNY; CDR2 reads SVGAGI (reference sequence). V was pared by 2 bases and J by 9 bases, with 9 bases of the junction left unmatched. The CDR3 has 15 amino acids. This CDR3 reads CASSYVFGRVGEQFF. In DNA form, the CDR3 reads TGTGCCAGCAGTTACGTTTTCGGGAGGGTCGGTGAGCAGTTCTTC.

This sequence joins TRBV9 and TRBJ1-3; 9 bases are shared with TRBD1. The CDR3 runs to 15 residues. J gave up 4 bases and V 3 bases, and 5 bases lay outside the gene matches. Germline V gene data show CDR1 as SGDLS and CDR2 as YYNGEE. The CDR3 nucleotides read TGTGCCAGCAGCGCGGGACAGGGAGCAGGAAACACCATATATTTT. This codes for CASSAGQGAGNTIYF.

This clone was seen a single time. The genes are TRBV5-1 and TRBJ2-3; D possibly corresponds to TRBD2 (6 bases). There are 14 residues in the CDR3. Germline lookup yields CDR1 SGHRS and CDR2 YFSETQ. Trimming took 4 bases from V and 2 from J, leaving 11 bases between them. The CDR3 DNA is TGCGCCAGCAGCGCGACGGGAGCCACAGATACGCAGTATTTT. Protein: CASSATGATDTQYF.

This sequence joins TRBV6-5 and TRBJ2-2; TRBD1 aligns across 10 bases. The CDR3 runs to 16 residues. The V segment lost 4 bases and the J segment 3 bases; nucleotides outside the gene matches: 5. Looked up from germline, CDR1 is MNHEY and CDR2 is SVGAGI. CDR3 protein: CASSSPGQGYTGELFF. In DNA form, the CDR3 reads TGTGCCAGCAGTTCGCCGGGACAGGGGTACACCGGGGAGCTGTTTTTT.

The CDR3 bases are TGTGCCAGCAGCGACAAACTAGCGGGAGGGCGTGGGGATGAGCAGTTCTTC. Encoded protein: CASSDKLAGGRGDEQFF. The rearrangement links TRBV9 to TRBJ2-1; TRBD2 agrees at 13 bases. Germline CDR1 SGDLS, CDR2 YYNGEE. Trimming at V came to 3 bases and at J to 8 bases, leaving 11 bases not matched to a gene. The CDR3 is 17 amino acids.

This clone was recorded a few times. The rearrangement uses TRBV2 and TRBJ2-5; 7 bases line up with TRBD1. Per germline, CDR1 SNHLY and CDR2 FYNNEI. The CDR3 has 10 residues. V lost 4 bases to trimming and J lost 14 bases; unmatched junction nucleotides: 4. This CDR3 is CASSGTGPYF. The DNA of the CDR3 is TGTGCCAGCAGTGGGACAGGTCCCTACTTC. Complete variable domain (other parts from reference TRBV2 and TRBJ2-5): EPEVTQTPSHQVTQMGQEVILRCVPISNHLYFYWYRQILGQKVEFLVSFYNNEISEKSEIFDDQFSVERPDGSNFTLKIRSTKLEDSAMYFCASSGTGPYFGPGTRLLVL.

J is TRBJ2-7 and V is TRBV5-4; 7 bases line up with TRBD1. Germline V gives CDR1 SGHNT, CDR2 YYREEE (reference sequence). The CDR3 totals 12 residues. The trim removed 4 bases at V and 6 bases at J, leaving 4 bases unmatched. CDR3 nucleotides: TGTGCCAGCAGCCCGACAGGGAGCGAGCAGTACTTC. It encodes CASSPTGSEQYF. Full variable domain (remainder filled in from reference TRBV5-4 and TRBJ2-7): ETGVTQSPTHLIKTRGQQVTLRCSSQSGHNTVSWYQQALGQGPQFIFQYYREEENGRGNFPPRFSGLQFPNYSSELNVNALELDDSALYLCASSPTGSEQYFGPGTRLTVT.

V usage is TRBV2 and J usage is TRBJ2-7, with D possibly being TRBD2 (6 bases). V was cut by 3 bases and J by 3 bases, with 18 bases left in between. Germline loops: CDR1 SNHLY, CDR2 FYNNEI. CDR3 length: 16 residues. CDR3 loop: CASSESILPDYYEQYF. CDR3 nucleotide sequence: TGTGCCAGCAGTGAGTCCATATTGCCGGACTACTACGAGCAGTACTTC.

The V call is TRBV5-4, the J call TRBJ2-7; TRBD1 agrees at 8 bases. The CDR3 spans 14 residues. The V gene end was trimmed by 0 bases and the J gene end by 6 bases; junction bases not matched to a gene: 5. In germline, CDR1 is SGHNT, CDR2 YYREEE (reference sequence). The CDR3 loop reads CASSLGQGMFEQYF. The CDR3 DNA reads as TGTGCCAGCAGCTTGGGACAGGGGATGTTCGAGCAGTACTTC.

The chain links TRBV19 to TRBJ2-1; 8 bases map to TRBD2. Germline V gene data show CDR1 as LNHDA and CDR2 as SQIVND (reference sequence). This CDR3 is 16 amino acids long. The V segment lost 4 bases and the J segment 2 bases; nucleotides outside the gene matches: 7. CDR3 amino acids: CASSRKASGPYNEQFF. The DNA for the CDR3 is TGTGCCAGTAGTAGGAAGGCTAGCGGGCCCTACAATGAGCAGTTCTTC.

CDR3 nucleotide sequence: TGTGCCAGCAGCATACACTCTTGGCGGGAGAACGCGGGTGAGCAGTTCTTC. Amino acid sequence: CASSIHSWRENAGEQFF. The chain links TRBV9 to TRBJ2-1; TRBD2 aligns across 7 bases. The CDR3 is 17 residues long. V lost 4 bases and J lost 9; bases outside the gene matches: 19. Germline V gene data show CDR1 as SGDLS and CDR2 as YYNGEE. The full variable domain, with the rest looked up from reference TRBV9 and TRBJ2-1, is DSGVTQTPKHLITATGQRVTLRCSPRSGDLSVYWYQQSLDQGLQFLIQYYNGEERAKGNILERFSAQQFPDLHSELNLSSLELGDSALYFCASSIHSWRENAGEQFFGPGTRLTVL.

The rearrangement joins TRBV7-9 to TRBJ2-1, with TRBD2 matching 8 bases. Germline V CDR1 and CDR2: SEHNR, FQNEAQ (reference sequence). V shed 2 bases and J 7 bases; nucleotides not matched to a gene: 7. The CDR3 length is 15 residues. CDR3 sequence reads: CASSLSPSSGNEQFF. The CDR3, as DNA: TGTGCCAGCAGCTTAAGCCCCTCTAGCGGGAATGAGCAGTTCTTC.

The chain couples TRBV5-6 to TRBJ2-2; TRBD2 matches at 7 bases. V shed 0 bases, J shed 7 bases, and the junction held 6 bases outside the gene matches. Germline CDR1 SGHDT, CDR2 YYEEEE. The CDR3 is made up of 15 amino acids. For the CDR3, the DNA is TGTGCCAGCAGCTTGGTTGGGGAGGGAAACGGGGAGCTGTTTTTT. It yields the protein CASSLVGEGNGELFF.